This T cell receptor beta chain was identified during a study of blood T cell repertoires in COVID-19. Study as a whole: Acute-phase and convalescent COVID-19 samples originated in the United States, Italy and Spain. PBMCs, B-cell-depleted T cells, or T cells provided the cDNA or gDNA that made up the material.

Authors' methods: Amplifying reference gene primers gave estimates of nucleated cell counts. Assay used: immunoSEQ multiplex PCR; TCRdb lists only in-frame clones, some missing. V and J calls and clone size follow that table, whereas D and trimming were derived from the DNA. The profile shows 170,000 or so clones, 90% to 95% of them singletons. Trimming cost V 5 bases and J 4 bases; bases outside gene matches: 7. CDR3 size: 14 residues. Per germline, CDR1 LNHDA and CDR2 SQIVND (reference sequence). The chain couples TRBV19 to TRBJ1-1; 7 bases agree with TRBD1. The sample was peripheral blood. This receptor was obtained from a man aged 45-65 years with acute or convalescent COVID-19. The CDR3 region has the DNA TGTGCCAGTAGTCGACAGGGTACGGGCACTGAAGCTTTCTTT. This gives the protein CASSRQGTGTEAFF. The full variable domain, with the rest looked up from reference TRBV19 and TRBJ1-1, is DGGITQSPKYLFRKEGQNVTLSCEQNLNHDAMYWYRQDPGQGLRLIYYSQIVNDFQKGDIAEGYSVSREKKESFPLTVTSAQKNPTAFYLCASSRQGTGTEAFFGQGTRLTVV.